This T cell receptor beta chain was sequenced in a study of cytomegalovirus exposure and HLA in healthy donors (dated by TCRdb to about 2017). For context, the study as a whole: In an earlier analysis of fewer than 750 of the donors, 250 to 300 Gb of sequence data and 117 million unique TCR beta sequences from some 170 million T cells were reported. An early release that covered about 600 HLA-typed donors contained around 300 gigabases of sequencing data and some 87 million unique TCR sequences. Of the roughly 390 genotyped donors, 75% to 85% were placed in the genetic ancestry cluster associated with self-reported Caucasian donors. The study aimed to test whether signatures of past pathogen exposure could be identified by cataloging public T cell receptors. Using immunosequencing, the study profiled T cell repertoires from about 620 subjects and related those repertoires to cytomegalovirus serostatus. Along with the approximately 700-subject first cohort, a separate validation cohort of over 90 different subjects was used. The study combined high-throughput TCR immunosequencing, statistical association of individual TCRs with disease status, and machine learning to predict cytomegalovirus infection status. A later analysis re-examined previously published TCR beta repertoires from roughly 650 donors and added high-resolution HLA genotyping to investigate patterns of TCR occurrence. Rather than using new phenotypic data, the later analysis identified candidate immune exposures from TCR beta sequences and from how often those sequences occurred across donors. An earlier analysis of several hundred of the donors used high-throughput TCR beta sequencing to judge whether each TCR beta V gene segment behaved as functional or pseudogenic. Donor age, sex, ethnicity and CMV serostatus were compiled together with the repertoire data. Genome-wide SNP genotypes for about three fifths of the roughly 670 donors were used in a later genetic analysis, which treated that subset as a discovery cohort. Every repertoire in the discovery cohort had been generated on one and the same sequencing platform. HLA typing included class I and class II loci at four-digit resolution. The number of donors typed differed by locus, with roughly 620-630 for A, B, C, DRB1 and DQB1, more than 500 for DQA1, over 600 for DPA1, and some 440 for DPB1. Because of strong linkage in the cohort, four or five DR-DQ haplotypes were treated as single units for association and clustering. Across 398 genotyped donors of the cohort, an average of roughly 200,000 unique TCR beta nucleotide sequences per donor were sequenced, and approximately 17% of those sequences were non-productive.

Library creation used the immunoSEQ multiplex PCR assay. For the multiplex PCR, a mixture combining 60 forward primers for TCR Vbeta segments and 13 reverse primers for TCR Jbeta segments was used. Amplification of the CDR3 region of rearranged TCR beta genes was performed with a multiplex PCR assay on genomic DNA. On the Illumina HiSeq System, the amplified TCR beta libraries were sequenced as 87-base-pair reads. The original methods were these. Across the 700 or so repertoires, a later analysis counted around 80 million unique TCR beta chains, around 11 million of which were shared by at least two donors. A nearest-neighbor algorithm error-corrected the raw reads and collapsed the reads into unique sequences, merging closely related sequences to remove PCR and sequencing errors. V, D and J gene segments were assigned by aligning CDR3 sequences to IMGT reference sequences. For a sequence to be retained, at least a six-nucleotide match to both a V gene segment and a J gene segment was required. A rearrangement counted as productive if the CDR3 had no stop codons and remained in frame with V and J, and every other rearrangement counted as non-productive. Following IMGT convention, CDR3 was defined as the stretch from the second conserved V-encoded cysteine up to the conserved J-encoded phenylalanine. The earlier analysis of about 590 of the donors excluded sequences that lacked an unambiguous match to a single V gene segment. In an earlier analysis of some 590 of the donors, V segments were called functional above 56.7% productive rearrangements and were called segregating when the between-donor standard deviation exceeded 5%. A statistical classification framework was built for diagnosing cytomegalovirus status from the catalog of TCR beta chain sequences. In a later analysis, V and J genes were assigned by comparing TCR nucleotide sequences against IMGT/GENE-DB human TR gene sequences. The TCRdist pipeline was used in a later analysis to assign CDR3 sequences and most-parsimonious VDJ recombination scenarios. In a later analysis, each TCR beta chain was defined by its CDR3 amino acid sequence together with its V-gene family, and reads lacking a unique V-gene family were excluded. As a way to deal with suspected cross-contamination and a sequencing artifact, a later analysis dropped 592 nucleotide sequences that were highly shared and had low generation probability. A later analysis calculated a clonal expansion index for each public chain from normalized within-repertoire ranks of inferred template counts. In a later analysis, generation probabilities were computed using a VDJ recombination model fitted to out-of-frame rearrangements, and the results were checked against IGoR. In a later analysis, hypergeometric tests were used to score TCR-TCR, TCR-HLA and TCR-CMV co-occurrence, with a repertoire-size bias correction applied to TCR pairs. To estimate false discovery rates, a later analysis permuted the HLA or CMV assignments 20 times. In a later analysis, co-occurring TCRs were grouped using DBSCAN, with TCRdist sequence similarity added in when clustering inside HLA-allele-positive subsets. Repertoires with fewer than 30,000 or more than 120,000 public chains, plus five repertoires with anomalous nucleotide sharing, were excluded from co-occurrence clustering. Not all clones reach the TCRdb copy of this immuneACCESS table, which keeps in-frame sequences only. Checked studies attribute under half of the gap to unresolved V genes and leave the rest unexplained. The DNA was the basis for D and trimming; V, J and clone size are from that table. For this sample there are approximately 130,000 clones; about two thirds appear just once. Together, the top ten hold approximately 4.2% of the sample.

This clone was seen a handful of times. Its antigen target is currently unknown. It has no much larger one-base neighbor in the sample; base qualities were not kept. Beyond this particular receptor, the publication reports: Broadly in line with IMGT annotations, most TCR beta V segments showed up in productive rearrangements about 87% or about 30% of the time in an earlier analysis of 450 to 750 of the donors. A later genetic analysis associated a missense DCLRE1C variant with V-gene and J-gene trimming of TCR beta chains, and an independent cohort replicated the association. According to a later genetic analysis, donors in an Asian-associated ancestry cluster had fewer N-insertions in productive TCRs than the roughly 670-donor mean. According to the authors, the approach could potentially be generalized to other disease states and immunological phenotypes. In a later analysis, most CMV-associated TCR beta chains were found to appear HLA-restricted, with HLA associations seemingly driven largely by CMV exposure. Compared with equally common non-associated chains, HLA-associated TCR beta chains in a later analysis were more clonally expanded and had lower generation probabilities. A cluster of highly shared sequence variants was judged likely to be a technical artifact of the sequencing pipeline. A later analysis reported that several top co-occurrence clusters appeared linked to parvovirus B19, influenza, CMV and Epstein-Barr virus. Fewer than 20 rarely observed V segments, including chromosome 9 orphons, were excluded from the earlier analysis of about 610 of the donors because counts were too low. Only TCR beta chains were sequenced in this cohort, and the absence of alpha or paired-chain data limited detectable features. In a later analysis, some 18,000 TCR beta sequences were associated with specific HLA alleles at a false discovery rate of 0.05. The classifier was reported to diagnose cytomegalovirus status with high specificity and sensitivity in both the original cohort and the validation cohort. Because HLA typing was missing for some donors at each locus, association tests included only the typed subset. Assigning TCR associations to individual alleles was difficult when HLA alleles, especially DR and DQ, strongly co-occurred. A later analysis found that TCR association rates varied across HLA loci, with DRB1 alleles showing the most associated TCRs and HLA-C alleles the fewest. Three of the identified cytomegalovirus-associated TCR beta chains were confirmed in vitro to be specific for cytomegalovirus antigens. Presence/absence analyses assumed roughly uniform sequencing depth across donors, an assumption that may not hold. The study gave a list of over 150 TCR beta chains associated with cytomegalovirus. CMV serostatus was the only immune exposure information available for the cohort. Most TCR sequences were observed very rarely across donors, whereas some public TCRs were present in many individuals. A further reported finding was that TCR beta sequences accurately predicted the HLA-A and HLA-B alleles for most subjects in the first cohort. Correlated functional status among segregating V segments might be attributable to linkage disequilibrium, but an unknown experimental factor could not be ruled out.

The cohort consisted of fewer than 700 healthy bone marrow donors. Cohort members were all nominally healthy when sampled, although unrecorded immune exposures were likely present. The donor tested CMV seropositive, placing the donor among the 250 to 350 seropositive members of the cohort. Every donor gave a peripheral blood sample, and the peripheral blood mononuclear cells from that sample were used for TCR beta sequencing. Genomic DNA was extracted from the blood cell samples with the Qiagen DNeasy Blood Extraction Kit. The receptor was isolated from a man aged 50 to 59 in good health and CMV-seropositive. Sequenced: PBMCs.

The bases are TGTGCCAGCAGCCCAGGGGGCTGGGATGGCTACACCTTC. Its protein reads: CASSPGGWDGYTF. The chain was built from TRBV7-9 and TRBJ1-2; TRBD1 agrees with 8 junctional bases. The germline V gene (reference sequence) gives CDR1 as SEHNR and CDR2 as FQNEAQ. The CDR3 has 13 amino acids, counting the end cysteine and phenylalanine. The read is trimmed to its CDR3 DNA, 39 bases read in frame from base 1. The V end gives up 5 bases and the J end 6 bases, leaving 5 bases in the junction not matched to a gene.